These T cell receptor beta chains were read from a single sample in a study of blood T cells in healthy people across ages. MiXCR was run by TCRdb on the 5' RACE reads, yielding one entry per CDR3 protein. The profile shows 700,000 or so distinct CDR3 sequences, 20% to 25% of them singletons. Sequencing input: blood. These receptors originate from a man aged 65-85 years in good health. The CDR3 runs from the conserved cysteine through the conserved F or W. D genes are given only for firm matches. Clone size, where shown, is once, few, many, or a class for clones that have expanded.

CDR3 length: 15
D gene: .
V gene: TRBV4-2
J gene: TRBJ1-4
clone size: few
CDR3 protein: CASSHPGRKNEKLFF
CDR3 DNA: TGTGCCAGCAGCCACCCGGGACGAAAAAATGAAAAACTGTTTTTT

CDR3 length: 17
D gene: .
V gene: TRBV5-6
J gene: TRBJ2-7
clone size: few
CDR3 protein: CASSQVDKQWSSYEQYF
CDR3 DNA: TGTGCCAGCAGCCAGGTCGACAAACAGTGGAGCTCCTACGAGCAGTACTTC

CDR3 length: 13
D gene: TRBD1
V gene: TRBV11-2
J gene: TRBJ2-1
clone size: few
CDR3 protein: CAGRGTGVNEQFF
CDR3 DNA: TGTGCCGGCAGGGGGACAGGGGTAAATGAGCAGTTCTTC

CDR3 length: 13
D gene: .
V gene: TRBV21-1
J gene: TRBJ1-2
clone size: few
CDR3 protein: CARPPRQFYGYTF
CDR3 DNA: TGTGCCAGACCTCCTCGACAGTTCTATGGCTACACCTTC

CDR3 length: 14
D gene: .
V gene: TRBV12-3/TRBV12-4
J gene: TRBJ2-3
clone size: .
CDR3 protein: CASSYVMGADTQYF
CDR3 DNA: TGTGCCAGCAGTTACGTGATGGGAGCGGATACGCAGTATTTT

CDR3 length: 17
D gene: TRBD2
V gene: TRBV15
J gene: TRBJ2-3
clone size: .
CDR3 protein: CATSRARAGGPEDTQYF
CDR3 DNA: TGTGCCACCAGCAGAGCCAGAGCGGGAGGGCCGGAAGATACGCAGTATTTT

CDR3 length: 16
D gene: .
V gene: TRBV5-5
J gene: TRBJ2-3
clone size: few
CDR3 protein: CASSDSPGTSKDTQYF
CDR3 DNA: TGTGCCAGCAGCGATTCCCCCGGGACATCTAAAGATACGCAGTATTTT

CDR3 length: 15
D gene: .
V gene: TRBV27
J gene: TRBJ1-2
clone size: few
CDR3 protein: CASSSRVTSNYGYTF
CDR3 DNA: TGTGCCAGCAGTAGCAGGGTCACTTCTAACTATGGCTACACCTTC

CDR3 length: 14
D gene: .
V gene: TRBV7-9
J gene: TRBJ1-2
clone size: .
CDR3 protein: CASSGNNHPYGYTF
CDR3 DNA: TGTGCCAGCAGCGGTAACAACCACCCCTATGGCTACACCTTC

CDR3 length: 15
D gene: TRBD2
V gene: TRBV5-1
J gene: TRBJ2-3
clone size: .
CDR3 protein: CASSYGGASPDTQYF
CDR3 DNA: TGCGCCAGCAGTTACGGGGGGGCGTCACCAGATACGCAGTATTTT

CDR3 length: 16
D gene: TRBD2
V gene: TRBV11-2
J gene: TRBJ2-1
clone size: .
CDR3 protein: CASSLYGLAGSGEQFF
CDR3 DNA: TGTGCCAGCAGCTTATATGGGCTAGCGGGAAGCGGTGAGCAGTTCTTC

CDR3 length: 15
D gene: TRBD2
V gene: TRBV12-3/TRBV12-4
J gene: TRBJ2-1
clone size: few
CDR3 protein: CASSKREITYNEQFF
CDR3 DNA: TGTGCCAGCAGTAAGCGGGAGATCACCTACAATGAGCAGTTCTTC

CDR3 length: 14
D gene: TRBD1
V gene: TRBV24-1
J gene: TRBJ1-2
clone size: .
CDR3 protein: CATSDTDRVYGYTF
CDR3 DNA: TGTGCCACCAGTGACACGGACAGGGTGTATGGCTACACCTTC

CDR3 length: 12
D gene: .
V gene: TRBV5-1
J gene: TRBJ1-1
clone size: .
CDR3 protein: CASSWVGTEAFF
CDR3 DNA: TGCGCCAGCAGCTGGGTAGGCACTGAAGCTTTCTTT

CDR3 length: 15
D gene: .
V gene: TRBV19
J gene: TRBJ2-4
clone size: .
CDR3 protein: CASSSGDLAKNIQYF
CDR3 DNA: TGTGCCAGTAGTAGTGGGGACTTAGCCAAAAACATTCAGTACTTC

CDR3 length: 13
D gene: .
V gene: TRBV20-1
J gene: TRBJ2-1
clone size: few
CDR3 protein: CSAREGPDNEQFF
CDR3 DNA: TGCAGTGCTAGAGAGGGACCCGACAATGAGCAGTTCTTC

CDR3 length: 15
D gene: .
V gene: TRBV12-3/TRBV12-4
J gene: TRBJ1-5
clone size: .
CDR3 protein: CASGITAPTHGPQHF
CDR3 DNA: TGTGCCAGCGGTATAACGGCACCAACTCATGGGCCCCAGCATTTT

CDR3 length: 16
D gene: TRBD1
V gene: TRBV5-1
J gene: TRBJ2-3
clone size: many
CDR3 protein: CASSFLPGQGKDTQYF
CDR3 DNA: TGCGCCAGCAGCTTCCTACCGGGACAGGGGAAAGATACGCAGTATTTT

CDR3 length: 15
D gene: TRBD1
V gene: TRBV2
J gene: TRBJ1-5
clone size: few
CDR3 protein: CASSRDRQYNQPQHF
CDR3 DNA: TGTGCCAGCAGTCGGGACAGGCAATACAATCAGCCCCAGCATTTT

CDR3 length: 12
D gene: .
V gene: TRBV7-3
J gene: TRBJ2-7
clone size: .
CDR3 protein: CASSLTRTEQYF
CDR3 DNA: TGTGCCAGCAGCTTAACCCGGACAGAGCAGTACTTC

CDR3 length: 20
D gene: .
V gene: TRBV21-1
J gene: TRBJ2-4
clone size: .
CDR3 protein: CASSKTWDRGLPLAKNIQYF
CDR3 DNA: TGTGCCAGCAGCAAAACCTGGGACAGGGGGCTTCCTCTAGCCAAAAACATTCAGTACTTC

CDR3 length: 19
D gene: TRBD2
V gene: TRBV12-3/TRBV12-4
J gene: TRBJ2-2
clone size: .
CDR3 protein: CASSPRAGGQTANTGELFF
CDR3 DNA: TGTGCCAGCAGTCCAAGGGCGGGGGGCCAAACGGCGAACACCGGGGAGCTGTTTTTT

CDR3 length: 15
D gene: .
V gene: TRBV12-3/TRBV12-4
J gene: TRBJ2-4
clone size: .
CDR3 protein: CASTMGGLAKNIQYF
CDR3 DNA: TGTGCCAGCACCATGGGGGGGCTAGCCAAAAACATTCAGTACTTC

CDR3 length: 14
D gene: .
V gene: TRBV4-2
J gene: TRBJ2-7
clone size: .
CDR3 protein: CASSPIGALYEQYF
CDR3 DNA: TGTGCCAGCAGCCCTATCGGGGCCCTCTACGAGCAGTACTTC

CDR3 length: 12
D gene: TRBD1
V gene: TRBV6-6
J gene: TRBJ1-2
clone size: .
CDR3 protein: CASSSLDRADTF
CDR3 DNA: TGTGCCAGCAGTTCCCTGGACAGGGCAGACACCTTC

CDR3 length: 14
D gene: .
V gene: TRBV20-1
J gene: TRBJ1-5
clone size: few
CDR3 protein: CSARGGGVNQPQHF
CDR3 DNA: TGCAGTGCTAGAGGGGGGGGAGTTAATCAGCCCCAGCATTTT

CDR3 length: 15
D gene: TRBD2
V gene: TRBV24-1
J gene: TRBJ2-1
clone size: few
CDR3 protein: CATSDQREGLNEQFF
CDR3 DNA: TGTGCCACCAGTGATCAGCGGGAGGGCCTTAATGAGCAGTTCTTC

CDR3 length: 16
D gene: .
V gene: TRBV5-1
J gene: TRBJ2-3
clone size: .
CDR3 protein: CASSLGAISTQDTQYF
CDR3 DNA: TGCGCCAGCAGCTTGGGAGCCATCTCAACACAGGATACGCAGTATTTT

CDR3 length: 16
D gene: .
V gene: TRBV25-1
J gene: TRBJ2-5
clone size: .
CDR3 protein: CASSEYRVADKETQYF
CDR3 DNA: TGTGCCAGCAGTGAATACAGGGTAGCGGACAAAGAGACCCAGTACTTC

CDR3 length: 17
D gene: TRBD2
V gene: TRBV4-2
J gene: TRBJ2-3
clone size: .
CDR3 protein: CASSQDRNSGGSDTQYF
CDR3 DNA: TGTGCCAGCAGCCAAGATCGGAATAGCGGGGGTTCAGATACGCAGTATTTT

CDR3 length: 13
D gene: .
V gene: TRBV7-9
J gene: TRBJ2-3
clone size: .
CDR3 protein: CASSPRLRDTQYF
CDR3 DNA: TGTGCCAGCAGCCCCCGACTACGGGATACGCAGTATTTT

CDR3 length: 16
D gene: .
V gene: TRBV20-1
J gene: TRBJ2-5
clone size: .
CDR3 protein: CSARDVMGGAHETQYF
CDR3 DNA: TGCAGTGCTAGAGACGTTATGGGGGGGGCCCACGAGACCCAGTACTTC

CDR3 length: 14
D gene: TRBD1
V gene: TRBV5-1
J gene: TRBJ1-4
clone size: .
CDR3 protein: CASGPGQGELKLFF
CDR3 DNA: TGCGCCAGCGGTCCGGGACAGGGGGAACTAAAACTGTTTTTT

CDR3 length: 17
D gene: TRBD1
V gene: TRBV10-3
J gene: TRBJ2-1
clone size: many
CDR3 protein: CAISESTAGQGYNEQFF
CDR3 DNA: TGTGCCATCAGTGAGTCGACGGCAGGACAGGGGTACAATGAGCAGTTCTTC

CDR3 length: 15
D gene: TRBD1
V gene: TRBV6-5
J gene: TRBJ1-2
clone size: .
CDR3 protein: CASSFDRAGGYGYTF
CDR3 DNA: TGTGCCAGCAGTTTCGACAGGGCCGGCGGCTATGGCTACACCTTC

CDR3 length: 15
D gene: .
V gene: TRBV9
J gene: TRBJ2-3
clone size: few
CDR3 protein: CAGSVTGTSTDTQYF
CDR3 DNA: TGTGCCGGCAGCGTAACGGGAACTAGCACAGATACGCAGTATTTT

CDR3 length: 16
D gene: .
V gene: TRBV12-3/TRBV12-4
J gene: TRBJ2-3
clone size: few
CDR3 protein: CASSLAEASGTDTQYF
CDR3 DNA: TGTGCCAGCAGTTTAGCGGAGGCTAGCGGCACAGATACGCAGTATTTT

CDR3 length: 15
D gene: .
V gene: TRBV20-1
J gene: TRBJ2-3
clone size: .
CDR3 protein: CSARDDGSGTDTQYF
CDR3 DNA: TGCAGTGCTAGGGACGACGGGTCTGGCACAGATACGCAGTATTTT

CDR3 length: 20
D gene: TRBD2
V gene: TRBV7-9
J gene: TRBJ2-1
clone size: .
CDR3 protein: CASSPNPGLAGSSSYNEQFF
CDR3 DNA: TGTGCCAGCAGCCCGAATCCGGGACTAGCGGGGTCGAGCTCCTACAATGAGCAGTTCTTC

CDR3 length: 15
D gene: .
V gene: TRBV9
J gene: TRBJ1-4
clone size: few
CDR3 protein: CASSPYGTLNEKLFF
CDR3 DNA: TGTGCCAGCAGCCCCTACGGGACCCTAAATGAAAAACTGTTTTTT

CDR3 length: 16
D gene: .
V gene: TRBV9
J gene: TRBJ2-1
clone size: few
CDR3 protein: CASSVAWRGRDGEQFF
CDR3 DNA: TGTGCCAGCAGCGTAGCTTGGCGCGGCCGCGACGGTGAGCAGTTCTTC

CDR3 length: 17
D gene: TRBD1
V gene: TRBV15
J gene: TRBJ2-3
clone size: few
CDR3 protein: CATSRVGTVTSTDTQYF
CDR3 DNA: TGTGCCACCAGCAGAGTAGGGACAGTTACTAGCACAGATACGCAGTATTTT

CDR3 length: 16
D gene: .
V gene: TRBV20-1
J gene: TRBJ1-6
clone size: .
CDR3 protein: CSARSDELRYDSPLHF
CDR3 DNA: TGCAGTGCTAGAAGTGACGAGCTTCGCTACGATTCACCCCTCCACTTT

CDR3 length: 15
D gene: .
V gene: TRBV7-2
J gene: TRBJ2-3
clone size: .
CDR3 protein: CASSLGGHSTDTQYF
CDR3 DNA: TGTGCCAGCAGCTTAGGAGGCCACAGCACAGATACGCAGTATTTT

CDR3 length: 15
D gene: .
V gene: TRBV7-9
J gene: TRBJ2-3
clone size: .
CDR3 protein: CASSPGPGGTDTQYF
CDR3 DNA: TGTGCCAGCAGCCCAGGTCCAGGGGGGACAGATACGCAGTATTTT

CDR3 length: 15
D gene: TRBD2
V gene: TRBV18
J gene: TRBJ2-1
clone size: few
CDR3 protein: CASSPTSGRSNEQFF
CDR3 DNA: TGTGCCAGCTCGCCGACTAGCGGGAGGAGTAATGAGCAGTTCTTC

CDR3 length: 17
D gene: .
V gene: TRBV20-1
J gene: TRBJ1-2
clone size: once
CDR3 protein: CSAEPTLGTQEIDGYTF
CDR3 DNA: TGCAGTGCGGAGCCCACATTGGGGACACAGGAAATCGACGGCTACACCTTC

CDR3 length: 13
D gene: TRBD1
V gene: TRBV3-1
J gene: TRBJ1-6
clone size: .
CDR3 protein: CASRPGGGSPLHF
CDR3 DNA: TGTGCCAGCAGACCAGGGGGCGGATCACCCCTCCACTTT

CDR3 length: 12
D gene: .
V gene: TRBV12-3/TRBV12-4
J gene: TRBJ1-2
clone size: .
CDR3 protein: CASGRDPYGYTF
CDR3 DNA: TGTGCCAGCGGCCGTGACCCCTATGGCTACACCTTC